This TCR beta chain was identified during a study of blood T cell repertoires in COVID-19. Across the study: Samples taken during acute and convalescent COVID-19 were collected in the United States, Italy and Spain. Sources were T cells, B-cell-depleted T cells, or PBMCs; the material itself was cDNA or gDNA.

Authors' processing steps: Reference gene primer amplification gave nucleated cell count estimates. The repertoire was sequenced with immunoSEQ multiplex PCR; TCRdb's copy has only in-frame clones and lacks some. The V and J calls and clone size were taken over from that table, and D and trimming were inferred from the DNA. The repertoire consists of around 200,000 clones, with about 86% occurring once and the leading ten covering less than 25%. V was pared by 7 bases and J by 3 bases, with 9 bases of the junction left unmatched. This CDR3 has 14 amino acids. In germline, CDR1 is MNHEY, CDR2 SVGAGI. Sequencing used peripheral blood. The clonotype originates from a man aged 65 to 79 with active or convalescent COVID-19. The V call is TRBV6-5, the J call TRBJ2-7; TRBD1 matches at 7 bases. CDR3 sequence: CASNRNRDSYEQYF. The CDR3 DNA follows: TGTGCCAGCAACAGAAACAGGGACAGCTACGAGCAGTACTTC.